This TCR beta chain was documented in a study of Ad26.COV2.S vaccination and SARS-CoV-2 variants listed by TCRdb under 2021. With regard to the full study: Donors in the vaccine arm were drawn from COV1001, a multicentre, randomized, double-blind, placebo-controlled phase I-IIa trial testing Ad26.COV2.S in healthy adults. Dosing of Ad26.COV2.S was intramuscular, at either 5x10^10 or 1x10^11 viral particles, delivered as one shot or as two shots spaced 56 days apart. TCRbeta repertoire sequencing was used to assess the specificity and breadth of SARS-CoV-2-reactive T cell receptors after Ad26.COV2.S vaccination. The TCR-sequenced set comprised about 32 samples: some 19 Ad26.COV2.S vaccine recipients, 5 placebo recipients and 8 SARS-CoV-2 convalescent individuals. Participants in the trial were split at random into five groups of five each, receiving low-dose or high-dose Ad26.COV2.S once or twice, or else placebo on both occasions. Throughout the experiments and outcome assessment, investigators stayed blinded to trial group allocation.

This clone has just a few counts. The clone's antigen remains unknown. The record has no base qualities; no much larger clone is one base away. At the DNA level, this CDR3 is encoded by other sequences in the same sample as well. The immunoSEQ Assay was used to sequence TCRbeta CDR3 regions. After extraction, genomic DNA underwent amplification by bias-controlled multiplex PCR, followed by high-throughput sequencing. Per the source publication's procedure: To quantify the absolute abundance of every unique TCRbeta CDR3 region, sequences were collapsed and filtered. T cell fraction was estimated by normalizing TCRbeta template counts to usable DNA, which was measured by amplifying reference genes present in all nucleated cells. Repertoire TCRs were annotated as SARS-CoV-2-specific by exact matching of V gene, CDR3 amino acid sequence and J gene to a known reactive TCR set. The reference SARS-CoV-2 TCR set was derived from MIRA and filtered for enrichment in COVID-19-positive ImmuneCODE repertoires, a step that removed public or cross-reactive TCRs. Drawing on the MIRA antigens, annotated TCRs were analysed further at the level of specific ORF or position within ORF. Breadth was defined as annotated unique rearrangements over total unique productive rearrangements; depth was the summed frequency of those rearrangements. TCR breadth was compared between groups using two-sided Wilcoxon rank-sum tests. This immuneACCESS table, as held by TCRdb, lists in-frame sequences with V and J called but not all clones. Of the missing ones, under half trace to an unresolved V gene in checked studies; the others have no known cause. The DNA gave D and trimming, while V, J and clone size come from that table. This sample comprises some 460,000 clones, about 88% of them detected only once. The leading ten clones occupy under 2% of the sample.

Overall study outcomes, separate from this receptor: After vaccination, substantial breadth of spike-specific CD8+ and CD4+ T cell responses was reported. The authors noted that the TCR breadth and depth analyses may have underestimated total T cell responses. The study was not powered for comparison of responses between vaccine doses or regimens. Compared with placebo recipients, Ad26.COV2.S recipients showed higher spike-specific TCR breadth (P = 0.0014). Comparable non-spike TCR breadth was observed between vaccine and placebo recipients, consistent with only spike being contained in the vaccine.

This specimen's treatment or condition label, interpreted: some 20 received Ad26.COV2.S at low or high dose, single or two shots; 5 received placebo; per-sample allocation not given. For vaccine and placebo recipients, the sequenced repertoires came from samples collected on day 63 after the first injection. Cohort 1b enrolled around 23 adults aged 18-55 years at a single site in Boston, USA, between 29 July and 7 August 2020. Ad26.COV2.S consisted of a replication-incompetent adenovirus type 26 vector by which a prefusion-stabilized SARS-CoV-2 spike protein from the original Wuhan strain was expressed. For CDR1 and CDR2, the germline V gene (reference sequence) lists LNHNV and YYDKDF. V is cut back by 0 bases and J by 4 bases, with 3 bases in the junction unmatched. The cysteine opens and the phenylalanine closes a CDR3 of 15 amino acids. Of all the DNA, just the CDR3 is kept, 45 bases in frame from base 1.

This specimen consisted of peripheral blood, obtained in a trial of Ad26.COV2.S vaccine versus placebo. The chain links TRBV15 with TRBJ1-5, and 7 junction bases match TRBD1. This receptor was taken from a person aged 18 to 59 who received the Ad26.COV2.S COVID-19 vaccine or a placebo. The base sequence is TGTGCCACCAGCAGAGACAGGGGGTTAAATCAGCCCCAGCATTTT. Translation gives CATSRDRGLNQPQHF.